One sample yielded the 24 T cell receptor beta chains listed below, sequenced in a study of T cells after yellow fever vaccination (dated by TCRdb to about 2019). What the treatment or condition label conveys for this sample: live attenuated yellow fever vaccine strain. The protocol used for the library was 5' RACE. Sequencing relied on an Illumina HiSeq 2500. TCRdb trimmed public reads at Q25 via fastp, called clones via MiXCR and kept in-frame beta chains. Duplicate CDR3 protein sequences are folded into a single record with the most common DNA and genes. The sample records about 350,000 distinct CDR3 sequences, about 8.3% of which are singletons. The leading ten clones occupy roughly 18% of the sample. The specimen was PBMCs, collected around 45 days after the first yellow fever vaccination. The receptor set was obtained from a man between 18 and 29 years old who received the YFV17D yellow fever vaccine.

This clonotype was counted a few times. The rearrangement uses TRBV27 and TRBJ1-2; D is perhaps TRBD1 (5 bases). V was trimmed by 4 bases and J by 6 bases, leaving 15 bases between them. This CDR3 contains 14 residues. The V gene's germline CDR1 is MNHEY and CDR2 SMNVEV (reference sequence). CDR3 nucleotides: TGTGCCAGCAGTTCCCCAGGGAAAACCCATGGCTACACCTTC. Translated, it gives CASSSPGKTHGYTF.

In this sample, this clonotype turned up a few times. Germline is not matched at one junction end, which may reflect a read error. The rearrangement links TRBV11-2 to TRBJ2-5; D possibly matches TRBD1 or TRBD2 (6 bases each). Germline assignment: CDR1 SGHAT and CDR2 FQNNGV. The CDR3 length is 17 residues. CDR3 coding DNA: TGTGCCAGCAGCGTAGAGACATGGGGGGCCGTCGGAGAGACCCAGTACTTC. Encoded protein: CASSVETWGAVGETQYF.

In this sample, this clonotype turned up a few times. V usage is TRBV4-1 and J usage is TRBJ1-5, with 7 positions matching TRBD1. Losses at the gene ends were 7 bases for V and 1 base for J; bases not matched to a gene: 7. CDR3 length: 15 amino acids. Germline V gives CDR1 MGHRA, CDR2 YSYEKL. The CDR3 DNA reads as TGCGCCAGCAATTTCGGGACAGCGAGCAATCAGCCCCAGCATTTT. This encodes CASNFGTASNQPQHF.

This clonotype was picked up a small number of times. V is TRBV6-1 and J is TRBJ2-3, with 10 bases identical to TRBD2. V gave up 7 bases and J gave up 5 bases; unmatched junction bases: 6. CDR3 length: 14 residues. Germline V gives CDR1 MNHNS, CDR2 SASEGT. The CDR3: CASKRGGPGDTQYF. Here the CDR3 DNA reads TGTGCCAGCAAGCGGGGGGGGCCGGGAGATACGCAGTATTTT.

This clonotype came up a few times. The rearrangement links TRBV2 to TRBJ1-5; D may be TRBD1 (6 bases). V lost 7 bases and J 6 bases, leaving 16 bases between the germline ends. There are 14 residues in the CDR3. The germline gives CDR1 SNHLY, CDR2 FYNNEI. In DNA, the CDR3 is TGTGCCAGCACCCGCGGGGGCGCGGGTCAGCCCCAGCATTTT. Amino acids: CASTRGGAGQPQHF.

This clonotype was seen repeatedly, ten times or more. The chain employs TRBV7-2 and TRBJ1-6; D not certain. The CDR3 extends over 13 amino acids. Trimming took off 3 bases at V and 5 bases at J, with 5 bases between the two ends. Germline V gene sequence: CDR1 SGHTA, CDR2 FQGNSA. The CDR3 is CASSFTDNSPLHF. CDR3 nucleotide sequence: TGTGCCAGCAGCTTCACAGATAATTCACCCCTCCACTTT.

This chain uses TRBV20-1 with TRBJ2-7, with 9 bases that match TRBD1. CDR3 length: 14 residues. Germline loops: CDR1 DFQATT, CDR2 SNEGSKA (reference sequence). V shed 5 bases, J shed 1 base, and the junction held 6 bases outside the gene matches. CDR3 protein: CSALGQGSSYEQYF. The CDR3 coding sequence is TGCAGTGCTTTGGGACAGGGTTCGTCCTACGAGCAGTACTTC.

The CDR3 protein is CASRDRGLFNQPQHF. The CDR3, as DNA: TGTGCCAGTCGGGACAGGGGGCTATTCAATCAGCCCCAGCATTTT. The rearrangement links TRBV19 to TRBJ1-5, with TRBD1 identical over 12 bases. V dropped 8 bases and J dropped 3; count of bases not matched to a gene: 5. The germline gives CDR1 LNHDA, CDR2 SQIVND (reference sequence). The CDR3 loop spans 15 amino acids.

The chain is built from TRBV28 and TRBJ1-2; 8 bases match TRBD1. Trimming at V came to 5 bases and at J to 7 bases, leaving 9 bases not matched to a gene. Germline V gene data show CDR1 as MDHEN and CDR2 as SYDVKM. The CDR3 loop spans 14 amino acids. CDR3 DNA sequence: TGTGCCAGCAGTCCTCAGGACAGGGAGGTTGGCTACACCTTC. Protein product: CASSPQDREVGYTF.

The V gene is TRBV2, the J gene TRBJ2-5; D not resolved. This CDR3 has 12 residues. The ends were cut back, 6 bases at V and 1 base at J, with 6 bases in the middle. Germline V gene lookup returns CDR1 SNHLY and CDR2 FYNNEI. CDR3 region: CASSGTQETQYF. In DNA form, the CDR3 reads TGTGCCAGCAGCGGAACCCAAGAGACCCAGTACTTC.

This clonotype was picked up many times. V is TRBV4-2 and J is TRBJ1-1; D is perhaps TRBD1 (5 bases). With 3 bases removed from V and 2 bases from J, the gap between germline ends came to 13 bases. Germline values: CDR1 LGHNA, CDR2 YNFKEQ. The CDR3 length is 15 residues. The CDR3 sequence: CASSHGGVSNTEAFF. Written as DNA, the CDR3 is TGTGCCAGCAGCCATGGAGGGGTTAGTAACACTGAAGCTTTCTTT.

The chain has TRBV29-1 and TRBJ2-7, with D maybe TRBD1 (5 bases). Per the germline V gene, CDR1 is SQVTM and CDR2 is ANQGSEA. Trimming took off 7 bases at V and 3 bases at J, with 16 bases between the two ends. This CDR3 comprises 13 residues. CDR3: CSASEAGRYEQYV. The CDR3 DNA reads TGCAGCGCTTCAGAGGCAGGGCGCTACGAGCAGTACGTC.

This clonotype has more than one count but fewer than ten. J is TRBJ2-3 and V is TRBV6-2 or TRBV6-3; TRBD1 aligns across 9 bases. Germline trimming cut 3 bases from V and 2 bases from J; bases unmatched to any gene: 24. Germline V gene sequence: CDR1 MNHEY, CDR2 SVGEGT. The CDR3 is made up of 22 amino acids. Here the CDR3 reads CASSYAKRFSGTGKTLTDTQYF. The DNA for the CDR3 is TGTGCCAGCAGTTATGCAAAACGGTTCTCCGGGACAGGGAAAACCCTCACAGATACGCAGTATTTT.

This chain uses TRBV18 with TRBJ2-1; possible D gene TRBD1, 6 bases. Germline assignment: CDR1 KGHSH and CDR2 LQKENI. CDR3 length equals 16 residues. V dropped 6 bases and J dropped 7 bases, with 22 bases sitting between them. CDR3 in amino acids: CASSLNQPGQNNEQFF. CDR3 bases: TGTGCCAGCTCCCTTAACCAGCCGGGACAAAATAATGAGCAGTTCTTC.

This clonotype was seen only a few times. V and J are TRBV18 and TRBJ1-5, with D perhaps matching TRBD1 (6 bases). The CDR3 consists of 14 residues. V dropped 3 bases and J dropped 5 bases, with 11 bases sitting between them. CDR1 is KGHSH and CDR2 is LQKENI in the germline V gene. CDR3 nucleotide sequence: TGTGCCAGCTCACCCGGGACACCCTATCAGCCCCAGCATTTT. Amino acids: CASSPGTPYQPQHF.

The rearrangement links TRBV7-9 to TRBJ1-6; D is possibly TRBD1 (5 bases). The V gene lost 8 bases and the J gene lost 7 bases, with 9 bases spanning the gap. This CDR3 spans 12 amino acids. Germline CDR1 reads SEHNR; CDR2 reads FQNEAQ (reference sequence). The CDR3 spells CASARDNSPLHF. The DNA for the CDR3 is TGTGCCAGCGCCAGGGACAATTCACCCCTCCACTTT.

The genes are TRBV19 and TRBJ1-5; 7 nucleotides line up with TRBD1. V lost 3 bases to trimming and J lost 0 bases; unmatched junction nucleotides: 8. CDR1 LNHDA and CDR2 SQIVND come from the germline V gene (reference sequence). This CDR3 is 17 amino acids long. The chain's CDR3 is CASSMGTEYHSNQPQHF. The DNA for the CDR3 is TGTGCCAGTAGTATGGGGACAGAATATCATAGCAATCAGCCCCAGCATTTT.

This clonotype was counted many times. The J gene is TRBJ1-1, the V gene TRBV20-1, with D uncertain. Germline V gene sequence: CDR1 DFQATT, CDR2 SNEGSKA (reference sequence). Between the trimmed V and J ends, which lost 0 bases and 0 bases, there was a span of 8 bases. The CDR3 spans 14 residues. In nucleotides, the CDR3 is TGCAGTGCTAGAGATCGGGTACTGAACACTGAAGCTTTCTTT. It yields the protein CSARDRVLNTEAFF.

This clonotype was seen only a few times. The chain is built from TRBV6-2 or TRBV6-3 and TRBJ2-5, with a possible D match to TRBD2 (5 bases). V lost 2 bases and J lost 0, with 7 bases in between. Germline-derived CDR1 and CDR2 are MNHEY and SVGEGT. The CDR3 totals 14 residues. CDR3 nucleotides: TGTGCCAGCAGTTACGGGAGCTACCAAGAGACCCAGTACTTC. It is translated as CASSYGSYQETQYF.

The chain couples TRBV6-1 to TRBJ1-4, with unresolved D. CDR1 MNHNS and CDR2 SASEGT come from the germline V gene. The CDR3 runs to 15 residues. Trimming stripped 8 bases from V and 0 bases from J, with 13 bases between. CDR3 bases: TGTGCCAGCTTCCCGTCAGGTGCAACTAATGAAAAACTGTTTTTT. Its protein product is CASFPSGATNEKLFF.

The rearrangement links TRBV7-8 to TRBJ1-4; 8 positions agree with TRBD1. V was pared by 5 bases and J by 1 base, with 12 bases of the junction left unmatched. The CDR3 contains 18 residues. The V gene's germline CDR1 is SGHVS and CDR2 FQNEAQ. The CDR3 reads CASSPNRDRLETNEKLFF. The CDR3 DNA reads TGTGCCAGCAGCCCGAACCGGGACAGGCTTGAAACTAATGAAAAACTGTTTTTT.

V gene TRBV12-3 or TRBV12-4 combines with J gene TRBJ2-5; a weak D match, TRBD1 (6 bases). The V end lost 7 bases, the J end lost 1 base, and 10 bases lay between the germline ends. This CDR3 comprises 13 residues. The CDR3 DNA reads as TGTGCCAGCACTGGGACACCCCAAGAGACCCAGTACTTC. It encodes CASTGTPQETQYF.

This clonotype has more than one count but fewer than ten. V usage is TRBV7-2 and J usage is TRBJ2-6; 10 nucleotides line up with TRBD1. V dropped 0 bases and J dropped 1; count of bases not matched to a gene: 3. The germline gives CDR1 SGHTA, CDR2 FQGNSA. This CDR3 is 18 amino acids long. CDR3 in amino acids: CASSLAWTGGSGANVLTF. In DNA, the CDR3 is TGTGCCAGCAGCTTAGCGTGGACAGGGGGGTCTGGGGCCAACGTCCTGACTTTC.

The rearrangement joins TRBV12-5 to TRBJ1-5, with TRBD1 as a possible D gene (5 bases). This CDR3 is 14 amino acids long. The germline gives CDR1 LGHNT, CDR2 FRNRAP. V lost 6 bases to trimming and J lost 7 bases, with 16 bases between them. The CDR3 sequence is CASGPGTLDQPQHF. The CDR3 DNA reads as TGTGCTAGTGGGCCCGGGACTTTGGACCAGCCCCAGCATTTT.